A selection of T cell receptor beta chains follows, all from one sample in a study of a mutant IDH1 vaccine in newly diagnosed glioma. Libraries were prepared by immunoSEQ multiplex PCR; TCRdb keeps only in-frame clonotypes and omits some of them. The sample shows roughly 70,000 clones, nearly 85% of them seen only once. No antigens are known for them. Specimen: PBMCs, collected from a glioma patient whose treatment included an IDH1 peptide vaccine. These receptors all stem from a man aged 18 to 30 with glioma. Both conserved end residues are part of each CDR3. A D gene is named only where the DNA matches it firmly. Rows may omit the clone size; those that give it use once, few, many or a size class.

size	D	J	V	CDR3	DNA
once	-	TRBJ2-2	TRBV30	CAREGGAGGELFF	TGTGCCCGAGAGGGGGGGGCCGGCGGGGAGCTGTTTTTT
once	TRBD1	TRBJ1-5	TRBV16	CASSHRTGSGNQPQHF	TGTGCCAGCAGCCATCGGACAGGGTCGGGCAATCAGCCCCAGCATTTT
-	TRBD1	TRBJ1-6	TRBV7-9	CASSMGQALSPLHF	TGTGCCAGCAGCATGGGACAGGCTCTTTCACCCCTCCACTTT
few	-	TRBJ1-1	TRBV6-5	CASSYARGRPFF	TGTGCCAGCAGTTATGCCCGGGGAAGGCCCTTCTTT
-	-	TRBJ2-7	TRBV5-3	CARSCQLIGEASSPYEQYF	TGTGCCAGAAGCTGCCAGCTCATTGGAGAGGCTTCCAGTCCCTACGAGCAGTACTTC
-	-	TRBJ2-2	TRBV10-3	CAIRASVYTGELFF	TGTGCCATCAGAGCTAGCGTTTACACCGGGGAGCTGTTTTTT
-	-	TRBJ1-1	TRBV25-1	CASSDISVSTEAFF	TGTGCCAGCAGTGATATCTCCGTATCCACTGAAGCTTTCTTT
once	-	TRBJ2-3	TRBV25-1	CASSGWTVTDTQYF	TGTGCCAGCAGTGGATGGACAGTCACAGATACGCAGTATTTT
-	-	TRBJ2-3	TRBV4-1	CASSQDWGGKFTDTQYF	TGCGCCAGCAGCCAAGATTGGGGCGGAAAATTCACAGATACGCAGTATTTT
-	-	TRBJ2-2	TRBV23-1	CASSPRTPNTGELFF	TGCGCCAGCAGTCCTCGGACACCCAACACCGGGGAGCTGTTTTTT
-	TRBD2	TRBJ2-1	TRBV5-1	CASTGLAGGSEQFF	TGCGCCAGCACAGGACTAGCGGGAGGGAGCGAGCAGTTCTTC
-	-	TRBJ2-7	TRBV5-1	CASSSGAGAYEQYF	TGCGCCAGCAGCTCTGGAGCAGGGGCCTACGAGCAGTACTTC
-	-	TRBJ2-7	TRBV10-3	CAISDGGESSYEQYF	TGTGCCATCAGTGACGGCGGGGAGAGCTCCTACGAGCAGTACTTC
-	TRBD2	TRBJ2-7	TRBV9	CASSEGLAGAYEQYF	TGTGCCAGCAGTGAGGGACTAGCGGGTGCCTACGAGCAGTACTTC
-	-	TRBJ1-2	TRBV4-2	CASSQEGSHYGYTF	TGTGCCAGCAGCCAAGAGGGGAGTCACTATGGCTACACCTTC
-	-	TRBJ1-2	TRBV7-8	CASSSSGTVAYGYTF	TGTGCCAGCAGCTCATCTGGGACGGTAGCCTATGGCTACACCTTC
-	-	TRBJ2-7	TRBV5-6	CASSLEQGRSYEQYF	TGTGCCAGCAGCTTGGAGCAGGGCCGGTCCTACGAGCAGTACTTC
-	-	TRBJ2-2	TRBV30	CAWSVVRVGELFF	TGTGCCTGGAGTGTAGTCCGTGTCGGGGAGCTGTTTTTT
-	-	TRBJ2-7	TRBV7-9	CASSRDPYEQYF	TGTGCCAGCAGCCGAGACCCATACGAGCAGTACTTC
-	TRBD2	TRBJ2-1	TRBV2	CASSTSGDSNEQFF	TGTGCCAGCAGCACTAGCGGGGATAGCAATGAGCAGTTCTTC
-	-	TRBJ2-2	TRBV10-3	CAISSNAGELFF	TGTGCCATCAGTTCAAACGCCGGGGAGCTGTTTTTT
-	TRBD1	TRBJ2-5	TRBV25-1	CASSEHRTGEMETQYF	TGTGCCAGCAGTGAACATCGGACAGGAGAGATGGAGACCCAGTACTTC
-	-	TRBJ1-1	TRBV11-2	CASSRTAYEAFF	TGTGCCAGCAGCCGGACAGCCTATGAAGCTTTCTTT
-	TRBD1	TRBJ2-1	TRBV5-4	CASSLPGTGGNNEQFF	TGTGCCAGCAGCCTACCCGGGACAGGCGGTAACAATGAGCAGTTCTTC
-	-	TRBJ1-2	TRBV5-1	CASSSGQSVPNTF	TGCGCCAGCAGCTCCGGACAGTCTGTTCCTAACACCTTC
-	-	TRBJ2-2	TRBV7-3	CASSSPGTTNTGELFF	TGTGCCAGCAGCTCGCCCGGGACAACTAACACCGGGGAGCTGTTTTTT
-	TRBD1	TRBJ1-3	TRBV30	CAWSPGTVLFSGNTIYF	TGTGCCTGGAGTCCCGGGACAGTACTTTTCTCTGGAAACACCATATATTTT
-	-	TRBJ2-1	TRBV5-6	CASSLPRATTSEQFF	TGTGCCAGCAGCTTACCACGGGCCACAACTAGTGAGCAGTTCTTC
-	-	TRBJ1-1	TRBV5-1	CASSRDVANTEAFF	TGCGCCAGCAGTCGAGACGTGGCGAACACTGAAGCTTTCTTT
-	-	TRBJ2-7	TRBV5-1	CASKAETEQYF	TGCGCCAGCAAAGCGGAGACGGAGCAGTACTTC
-	-	TRBJ1-2	TRBV10-3	CAISGRDNSNYGYTF	TGTGCCATCAGTGGCAGGGATAATTCTAACTATGGCTACACCTTC
-	TRBD1	TRBJ1-2	TRBV9	CASSASGTGGNYGYTF	TGTGCCAGCAGCGCCTCCGGGACAGGAGGTAACTATGGCTACACCTTC
-	-	TRBJ1-6	TRBV10-3	CAISAGVLGSPLHF	TGTGCCATCAGTGCAGGGGTTTTAGGTTCACCCCTCCACTTT
few	-	TRBJ1-1	TRBV5-1	CASSGGGRAGATEAFF	TGCGCCAGCAGCGGTGGGGGTAGGGCAGGGGCCACTGAAGCTTTCTTT
-	TRBD2	TRBJ2-5	TRBV9	CASSPTSDLLRGTQYF	TGTGCCAGCAGCCCGACTAGCGACCTCTTACGGGGGACCCAGTACTTC
-	-	TRBJ2-7	TRBV10-3	CAISDRTAYEQYF	TGTGCCATCAGTGACCGGACAGCCTACGAGCAGTACTTC
-	-	TRBJ2-2	TRBV5-1	CASSPLSSSTGELFF	TGCGCCAGCAGCCCCTTGTCCAGTAGCACCGGGGAGCTGTTTTTT
once	-	TRBJ2-5	TRBV4-3	CASSQEGPRGTLQETQYF	TGCGCCAGCAGCCAAGAAGGCCCTCGGGGAACGCTCCAAGAGACCCAGTACTTC
-	TRBD2	TRBJ2-1	TRBV18	CASSQLAGGYNEQFF	TGTGCCAGCTCACAACTAGCGGGGGGTTACAATGAGCAGTTCTTC
-	-	TRBJ1-4	TRBV28	CASSLMVTNEKLFF	TGTGCCAGCAGTTTGATGGTAACTAATGAAAAACTGTTTTTT
-	TRBD2	TRBJ2-3	TRBV4-1	CASSQGPAGAMNTDTQYF	TGCGCCAGCAGCCAGGGCCCAGCGGGGGCTATGAACACAGATACGCAGTATTTT
-	-	TRBJ1-2	TRBV2	CASMRNYGYTF	TGTGCCAGCATGAGGAACTATGGCTACACCTTC